This T cell receptor beta chain was documented in a study of shared clonotypes between healthy human individuals. For this clone: Antigen: not known.

Donors were healthy HIV-negative adults without recently reported acute infections or vaccinations. Sequencing was performed with immunoSEQ multiplex PCR; in TCRdb, only in-frame clones are kept and a portion is missing. The sample shows 2 million to 3 million clones, approximately 92% of them seen only once. Study-level findings and limits: Non-shared clonotypes showed lower generation probabilities than clonotypes common to all four donors. Rarefaction curves obtained for sorted subsets showed sequencing incomplete despite large depth. Specimens sampled were limited to blood, with tissue repertoires likely differing.

The sequence came from a man between 18 and 35 years old in good health. The specimen sequenced was naive CD4+ T cells sorted from blood. The subset denotes: CD45RA+ positively selected.

The chain's CDR3 is CASRGEPDTQYF. For the CDR3, the DNA is TGTGCCAGCAGGGGAGAACCAGATACGCAGTATTTT. The chain is built from TRBV2 and TRBJ2-3; TRBD2 is a possible D gene (5 bases). V gave up 6 bases and J gave up 4 bases, with 8 bases separating them. Looked up from germline, CDR1 is SNHLY and CDR2 is FYNNEI. The CDR3 sequence is 12 residues long.